What follows are 5 T cell receptor beta chains derived from one specimen sequenced in a study of T cell responses to AZD1222 COVID-19 vaccine. Sequencing was performed with immunoSEQ multiplex PCR; in TCRdb, only in-frame clones are kept and a portion is missing. The data show 65,000 to 95,000 clones, around 85% seen once. Sequencing used peripheral blood, obtained 28 days after the second AZD1222 dose. The receptors stem from an adult who received the AZD1222 COVID-19 vaccine.

This rearrangement joins TRBV28 to TRBJ2-2, with 7 bases aligning to TRBD1. Germline values: CDR1 MDHEN, CDR2 SYDVKM. The CDR3 runs to 13 residues. The V gene end was trimmed by 8 bases and the J gene end by 5 bases; junction bases not matched to a gene: 5. CDR3 region: CASRRGSTGELFF. CDR3 sequence (DNA): TGTGCCAGCCGCAGGGGGTCGACCGGGGAGCTGTTTTTT. Variable domain in full (rest from reference TRBV28 and TRBJ2-2): DVKVTQSSRYLVKRTGEKVFLECVQDMDHENMFWYRQDPGLGLRLIYFSYDVKMKEKGDIPEGYSVSREKKERFSLILESASTNQTSMYLCASRRGSTGELFFGEGSRLTVL.

V gene TRBV19 combines with J gene TRBJ1-1, with D tentatively TRBD1 (5 bases). CDR3 length equals 14 residues. Trimming took off 6 bases at V and 6 bases at J, with 17 bases between the two ends. Germline V gene sequence: CDR1 LNHDA, CDR2 SQIVND (reference sequence). CDR3 nucleotides: TGTGCCAGTAGGTTTCTTGGGGAAGGGGCTGAAGCTTTCTTT. As protein: CASRFLGEGAEAFF.

V usage is TRBV6-1 and J usage is TRBJ1-2, with unresolved D. Trimming stripped 6 bases from V and 4 bases from J, with 15 bases between. Germline loops: CDR1 MNHNS, CDR2 SASEGT. This CDR3 is built from 14 residues. For the CDR3, the DNA is TGTGCCAGCAGCTCCTTAGGGTGGAGCTATGGCTACACCTTC. Protein sequence: CASSSLGWSYGYTF.

This sequence joins TRBV9 and TRBJ2-1; 7 nucleotides agree with TRBD2. Per germline, CDR1 SGDLS and CDR2 YYNGEE. The trim removed 1 base at V and 5 bases at J, leaving 6 bases unmatched. This CDR3 spans 15 amino acids. CDR3 coding DNA: TGTGCCAGCAGCGTAACCGCGGGGGAGAACAATGAGCAGTTCTTC. Amino acid sequence: CASSVTAGENNEQFF.

The V call is TRBV7-9, the J call TRBJ2-5, with TRBD2 matching 13 bases. The CDR3 totals 15 residues. Trimming took 2 bases from V and 5 from J; bases not matched to a gene: 2. The germline gives CDR1 SEHNR, CDR2 FQNEAQ (reference sequence). CDR3: CASSLMTSGGETQYF. In DNA form, the CDR3 reads TGTGCCAGCAGCTTAATGACTAGCGGGGGGGAGACCCAGTACTTC.